The 8 T cell receptor beta chains below were found in one sample sequenced in a study of Graves' ophthalmopathy and Graves' hyperthyroidism. Amplification from RNA transcripts yielded the TCR beta CDR3 regions. First-round RT-PCR relied on HTBI primers, and a second-round multiplex PCR came next. MiXCR, run by TCRdb on the multiplex PCR reads, gives a single entry per CDR3 protein. This sample has approximately 700,000 distinct CDR3 sequences, with roughly 39% found just once. Sequenced material: peripheral blood. These receptors were collected from an adult man with Graves' ophthalmopathy.

The chain recombines TRBV29-1 with TRBJ2-5, with D tentatively TRBD1 (5 bases). Germline CDR1 is SQVTM and CDR2 is ANQGSEA. The CDR3 runs 12 residues. The germline V and J ends were trimmed by 8 bases and 2 bases, with 12 bases remaining between them. The CDR3 region has the DNA TGCAGCTTGACGACAGAACAAGAGACCCAGTACTTC. As protein: CSLTTEQETQYF.

The rearrangement uses TRBV7-2 and TRBJ2-6; D remains unclear. Trimming stripped 3 bases from V and 0 bases from J, with 12 bases between. The length of the CDR3 is 17 residues. Germline V gene lookup returns CDR1 SGHTA and CDR2 FQGNSA. CDR3 loop: CASSLGGQASGANVLTF. The CDR3 coding sequence is TGTGCCAGCAGCTTGGGTGGGCAGGCCTCTGGGGCCAACGTCCTGACTTTC.

This clonotype showed up just a few times. This chain links TRBV9 with TRBJ2-2; D call uncertain. Trimming took 4 bases from V and 4 from J, leaving 20 bases between them. CDR3 length: 17 amino acids. From germline, CDR1 is SGDLS and CDR2 YYNGEE. DNA for the CDR3: TGTGCCAGCAGCCCGAGAGACATCCCCAAGGGCACCGGGGAGCTGTTTTTT. Its protein is CASSPRDIPKGTGELFF.

This clonotype was seen a handful of times. The chain joins TRBV6-2 or TRBV6-3 to TRBJ1-5, with a weak D call TRBD1 (6 bases). Germline loops: CDR1 MNHEY, CDR2 SVGEGT. CDR3 length equals 14 residues. The V end lost 2 bases, the J end lost 8 bases, and 13 bases lay between the germline ends. The CDR3 DNA reads TGTGCCAGCAGTTACAGAGGCAGGGGTGAGCCCCAGCATTTT. Its protein product is CASSYRGRGEPQHF.

This clonotype has a handful of counts. A read error is possible here, since a much larger clone lies one base away. The chain couples TRBV6-5 to TRBJ2-5; D is unresolved. Trimming took 0 bases from V and 5 from J, leaving 4 bases between them. From germline, CDR1 is MNHEY and CDR2 SVGAGI. CDR3 length: 12 amino acids. The CDR3 nucleotides are TGTGCCAGCAGTTACTCGATGGAGACCCAGTACTTC. Translation gives CASSYSMETQYF.

Many counts were recorded for this clonotype. The chain is built from TRBV5-1 and TRBJ1-1; TRBD1 is a possible D gene (5 bases). This CDR3 contains 14 residues. The germline CDR1 and CDR2 sequences are SGHRS and YFSETQ. With 4 bases removed from V and 1 base from J, the gap between germline ends came to 11 bases. Written as DNA, the CDR3 is TGCGCCAGCAGCGGCGGGACGGGGAACACTGAAGCTTTCTTT. Its protein is CASSGGTGNTEAFF. Full variable domain (missing parts from reference TRBV5-1 and TRBJ1-1): KAGVTQTPRYLIKTRGQQVTLSCSPISGHRSVSWYQQTPGQGLQFLFEYFSETQRNKGNFPGRFSGRQFSNSRSEMNVSTLELGDSALYLCASSGGTGNTEAFFGQGTRLTVV.

This sequence joins TRBV11-2 and TRBJ2-7, with TRBD1 identical over 7 bases. The junction had 6 bases not matched to a gene; V was cut back by 5 bases and J by 5 bases. The CDR3 is 13 amino acids. In germline, CDR1 is SGHAT, CDR2 FQNNGV. The CDR3 region has the DNA TGTGCCAGCAGCGCCGGGACAGCTCACGAGCAGTACTTC. It codes for CASSAGTAHEQYF.

The V and J genes are TRBV10-3 and TRBJ2-3; D remains unclear. V shed 6 bases and J shed 8 bases, with 27 bases lying between them. The CDR3 is 17 amino acids. The V gene's germline CDR1 is ENHRY and CDR2 SYGVKD. The DNA for the CDR3 is TGTGCCATCAGCCCCCAATCGTCGGACGGCCTGTTCGGTACGCAGTATTTT. Its translation is CAISPQSSDGLFGTQYF.